These 5 T cell receptor beta chains were sequenced from one sample in a study of cytomegalovirus exposure and HLA in healthy donors. This PCR relied on a set of 60 Vbeta primers and 13 Jbeta primers. Only in-frame clones appear in the TCRdb table, and some are missing; sequencing was by immunoSEQ multiplex PCR. Counted here are over 150,000 clones, about four fifths occurring once; the ten biggest clones make up approximately 7%. Sequenced: PBMCs. The origin of the receptors is a woman younger than 45 in good health and CMV-seropositive.

The chain combines TRBV19 with TRBJ1-5; weak D call: TRBD1 (5 bases). There are 14 residues in the CDR3. The germline V gene has CDR1 LNHDA and CDR2 SQIVND (reference sequence). V was trimmed by 8 bases and J by 0 bases, leaving 11 bases between them. The CDR3 here is CASGADYSNQPQHF. CDR3 nucleotide sequence: TGTGCCAGTGGGGCGGATTATAGCAATCAGCCCCAGCATTTT.

V gene TRBV7-2 combines with J gene TRBJ1-6; D is ambiguous. This CDR3 region has 13 residues. Germline V lookup: CDR1 SGHTA, CDR2 FQGNSA. The V end lost 1 base, the J end lost 10 bases, and 8 bases lay between the germline ends. CDR3 in amino acids: CASSLVSSSPLHF. CDR3 coding DNA: TGTGCCAGCAGCTTAGTGTCTTCCTCACCCCTCCACTTT.

The genes are TRBV9 and TRBJ2-1; 8 bases fit TRBD1. CDR3 length equals 13 residues. Germline trimming cut 2 bases from V and 6 bases from J; bases unmatched to any gene: 1. The germline V gene has CDR1 SGDLS and CDR2 YYNGEE. The CDR3 sequence: CASSVGQVNEQFF. The CDR3 DNA sequence: TGTGCCAGCAGCGTGGGACAGGTCAATGAGCAGTTCTTC.

The J gene is TRBJ1-2, the V gene TRBV5-4, with a tentative D call TRBD1 (5 bases). The CDR3 loop spans 13 amino acids. Germline lookup yields CDR1 SGHNT and CDR2 YYREEE (reference sequence). Trimming cost V 1 base and J 6 bases, with 10 bases left between them. The CDR3 sequence: CASSLRGGDGYTF. The CDR3 bases are TGTGCCAGCAGCTTGCGGGGGGGTGATGGCTACACCTTC.

The chain uses TRBV9 and TRBJ2-2, with D tentatively TRBD1 (6 bases). The CDR3 consists of 16 residues. V was cut by 3 bases and J by 1 base, with 13 bases left in between. The germline V gene has CDR1 SGDLS and CDR2 YYNGEE. The CDR3 nucleotides read TGTGCCAGCAGCGCCTCCGGGACATTGAACACCGGGGAGCTGTTTTTT. Its protein product is CASSASGTLNTGELFF.